The T cell receptor (beta chain) under discussion was sequenced for a study of blood T cell repertoires in COVID-19. On the study more broadly: COVID-19 samples from acute and convalescent phases originated in the United States, Italy and Spain. PBMCs, B-cell-depleted T cells, or T cells provided the cDNA or gDNA that made up the material.

This CDR3 comprises 15 residues. CDR1 is SGHTA, CDR2 FQGNSA, per germline. Between the trimmed V and J ends, which lost 2 bases and 7 bases, there was a span of 17 bases. Generated by immunoSEQ multiplex PCR, the TCRdb table keeps only in-frame clones and is missing some. The repertoire has roughly 110,000 clones, around 89% of them found once; the top ten carry approximately 19%. The sequencing input was peripheral blood. The TCR sequence derives from a human donor with acute or convalescent COVID-19. The donor label of this sample is uncertain. The rearrangement links TRBV7-2 to TRBJ1-2, with TRBD1 as a possible D gene (6 bases). CDR3 nucleotide sequence: TGTGCCAGCAGCTTAACAGGGACCGACTTGTTTGGCTACACCTTC. It encodes CASSLTGTDLFGYTF.